The next 5 T cell receptor beta chains were all read from a single sample in a study of blood T cell repertoires in COVID-19 (dated by TCRdb to about 2020). The protocol used for the library was the immunoSEQ multiplex PCR assay. TCRdb's version of the immuneACCESS table is confined to in-frame rearrangements and falls short of the full clone set. An unresolved V gene accounts for under half of the shortfall where checked; the remainder is of unknown origin. The sample table shows tens of thousands of clones, and 70% to 90% are seen once. The top ten clones comprise 6% to 7.5% of the sample. Source material: peripheral blood. Receptors were obtained from a woman aged 80 or over with acute or convalescent COVID-19.

The chain combines TRBV5-4 with TRBJ2-1, with 9 bases fitting TRBD2. Germline-derived CDR1 and CDR2 are SGHNT and YYREEE (reference sequence). J gave up 7 bases and V 4 bases, and 9 bases lay outside the gene matches. This CDR3 spans 15 amino acids. CDR3 loop: CASSPPASGANEQFF. Written as DNA, the CDR3 is TGTGCCAGCAGCCCACCGGCTAGCGGGGCAAATGAGCAGTTCTTC.

This chain joins TRBV19 and TRBJ2-2; no firm D call. Germline assignment: CDR1 LNHDA and CDR2 SQIVND (reference sequence). V was cut by 4 bases and J by 0 bases, with 6 bases left in between. This CDR3 region has 14 residues. The CDR3 nucleotides read TGTGCCAGTAGTAGACAAACGAACACCGGGGAGCTGTTTTTT. It translates to CASSRQTNTGELFF.

V gene TRBV19 combines with J gene TRBJ1-2, with TRBD1 matching over 7 bases. Germline V gene lookup returns CDR1 LNHDA and CDR2 SQIVND (reference sequence). V was pared by 3 bases and J by 5 bases, with 9 bases of the junction left unmatched. The CDR3 sequence is 15 residues long. The CDR3 is CASSIVGGEQYGYTF. The CDR3 region has the DNA TGTGCCAGTAGTATTGTAGGGGGCGAACAGTATGGCTACACCTTC.

The chain joins TRBV6-5 to TRBJ1-1; the match to TRBD1 covers 12 bases. The ends lost 8 bases at V and 5 bases at J; junction bases unmatched: 9. Germline CDR1 and CDR2: MNHEY and SVGAGI. This CDR3 contains 15 residues. The CDR3 loop is CASAVRDRGLTEAFF. Here the CDR3 DNA reads TGTGCCAGCGCGGTCCGGGACAGGGGGCTGACTGAAGCTTTCTTT.

This clone appeared a single time. This chain joins TRBV10-3 and TRBJ2-1; 7 bases match TRBD1. The junction had 12 bases not matched to a gene; V was cut back by 3 bases and J by 7 bases. Germline CDR1 reads ENHRY; CDR2 reads SYGVKD. The CDR3 runs to 16 residues. CDR3 nucleotides: TGTGCCATCAGTGATCCGAAGGGGGCAGGCGGGAATGAGCAGTTCTTC. Amino acids: CAISDPKGAGGNEQFF.